The source of this TCR beta chain is a study of blood T cell repertoires in COVID-19. About the study: Sites in the United States, Italy and Spain provided acute and convalescent COVID-19 samples. Sources were T cells, B-cell-depleted T cells, or PBMCs; the material itself was cDNA or gDNA.

J was trimmed by 2 bases and V by 4 bases; bases with no gene match: 3. In germline, CDR1 is SGHNT, CDR2 YYREEE (reference sequence). This CDR3 spans 13 amino acids. Per the original data handling: By means of reference gene primer amplification, nucleated cell counts were estimated. Produced via immunoSEQ multiplex PCR; TCRdb's table is partial and in-frame only. The V and J calls and clone size are taken from that table; D and trimming were inferred from the DNA. The sample carries about 66,000 clones, around three quarters recorded once. This TCR derives from a human donor in a cohort sampled during active COVID-19. Source material: peripheral blood. The chain recombines TRBV5-4 with TRBJ2-7; TRBD1 matches 7 bases. Here the CDR3 DNA reads TGTGCCAGCAGCCTTGACAGGGCCTACGAGCAGTACTTC. Translated: CASSLDRAYEQYF. The variable domain in full, completed from reference TRBV5-4 and TRBJ2-7, reads ETGVTQSPTHLIKTRGQQVTLRCSSQSGHNTVSWYQQALGQGPQFIFQYYREEENGRGNFPPRFSGLQFPNYSSELNVNALELDDSALYLCASSLDRAYEQYFGPGTRLTVT.